Listed below are T cell receptor beta chains from one sample, sequenced in a study of T cell repertoires in cytomegalovirus infection. In TCRdb, the reads were re-called with MiXCR into one record per CDR3 protein. The sample includes under 850,000 distinct CDR3 sequences, approximately 40% seen only once; the top ten take about 2.8%. The sequencing input was PBMCs. Every receptor here comes from a human donor in good health (CMV status not recorded). Some clones in this sample may be carry-over from other donors' samples. Each CDR3 is given with its conserved first and last residue. D genes are given only for firm matches. The size of a clone is reported for some rows only, either as once, few or many, or as a class for expanded clones.

cdr3_nt cdr3_aa j_call clone_size v_call d_call
TGTGCCAGCAGCGTATTGGGGGGAAGCACAGATACGCAGTATTTT CASSVLGGSTDTQYF TRBJ2-3 few TRBV11-2 .
TGCGCCAGCAGCTTGGCCCTGACTTCAACTAATGAAAAACTGTTTTTT CASSLALTSTNEKLFF TRBJ1-4 . TRBV5-1 .
TGTGCCAGCAGCTTAGGTCTACAGGGAGGTACTGAAGCTTTCTTT CASSLGLQGGTEAFF TRBJ1-1 . TRBV7-6 .
TGTGCCAGCAGCTTAACTAGCGGAAGGGCCACCTCCTACAATGAGCAGTTCTTC CASSLTSGRATSYNEQFF TRBJ2-1 . TRBV11-2 TRBD2
TGTGCCAGCAACGAACTAGCGGGAGGGCCCTACGAGCAGTACTTC CASNELAGGPYEQYF TRBJ2-7 . TRBV6-2/TRBV6-3 TRBD2
TGTGCCAGCAGCTTGGGCGGAGGACATGGCTACACCTTC CASSLGGGHGYTF TRBJ1-2 few TRBV11-2 .
TGTGCCAGCAGCATGTACGGGACGGCGAACACTGAAGCTTTCTTT CASSMYGTANTEAFF TRBJ1-1 few TRBV7-9 .
TGTGCCAGCAGCTTACACGGGACTAGCGGCACAGATACGCAGTATTTT CASSLHGTSGTDTQYF TRBJ2-3 many TRBV7-8 TRBD2
TGTGCCAGCAGTGCTCCTACAGATACGCAGTATTTT CASSAPTDTQYF TRBJ2-3 . TRBV9 .
TGTGCCAGCTCAGGGCAGAGAGCGAACACCGGGGAGCTGTTTTTT CASSGQRANTGELFF TRBJ2-2 few TRBV18 .
TGTGCCATCAGTGAGTCGGCAGCGTATGGAAACACCATATATTTT CAISESAAYGNTIYF TRBJ1-3 . TRBV10-3 .
TGTGCCAGCAGCTTAGAGGCTCGGGCGGGAGCTAAGAATGAGCAGTTCTTC CASSLEARAGAKNEQFF TRBJ2-1 . TRBV7-9 TRBD2
TGTGCCAGCAGTCCCCCGGGCGTAACGGAGACCCAGTACTTC CASSPPGVTETQYF TRBJ2-5 . TRBV12-3/TRBV12-4 .
TGTGCCAGCCAACCTCGGGGGAAGTACAATGAGCAGTTCTTC CASQPRGKYNEQFF TRBJ2-1 . TRBV12-3/TRBV12-4 .
TGTGCCAGCAGCCAAGAAACCCCCGGACTAGCGGGCAGCAATGAGCAGTTCTTC CASSQETPGLAGSNEQFF TRBJ2-1 . TRBV14 TRBD2
TGTGCCAGCAGCCACGGACAGGGGGCCGCCAACTATGGCTACACCTTC CASSHGQGAANYGYTF TRBJ1-2 . TRBV5-4 TRBD1
TGTGCCAGCAGCTACGGGGACAGGCCTTACACTGAAGCTTTCTTT CASSYGDRPYTEAFF TRBJ1-1 . TRBV7-6 TRBD1
TGTGCCAGCAGCAGTTCTCAGATCCAGGCCTATGGTGAGCAGTTCTTC CASSSSQIQAYGEQFF TRBJ2-1 . TRBV28 .
TGTGCCAGCAGACAGGGACAGCCGAACACTGAAGCTTTCTTT CASRQGQPNTEAFF TRBJ1-1 . TRBV25-1 TRBD1
TGTGCCAGCAGAGTCCCGGGACAGGGAGAGGGCTACACCTTC CASRVPGQGEGYTF TRBJ1-2 once TRBV28 TRBD1
TGTGCCACCAGTGATTTGAGGCAGAATACAATCAATGAGCAGTTCTTC CATSDLRQNTINEQFF TRBJ2-1 few TRBV24-1 .
TGTGCCAGCAGTTTGGGTTGGAAGGGGCGCCTCAACTATGGCTACACCTTC CASSLGWKGRLNYGYTF TRBJ1-2 . TRBV28 .
TGTGCCAGCAGTTTTCTGGGGGGGCCCGGGCATACGCAGTATTTT CASSFLGGPGHTQYF TRBJ2-3 . TRBV6-8 .
TGTGCCAGCAGCCGGGGGCTAGCATCTCGGTACGAGCAGTACTTC CASSRGLASRYEQYF TRBJ2-7 many TRBV25-1 .
TGTGCCAGCAGTGAAGACAGGCTTACAACTAATGAAAAACTGTTTTTT CASSEDRLTTNEKLFF TRBJ1-4 few TRBV6-1 .
TGTGCCAGCAGGATGGACGGGGCACGGGGAGCCCAGCATTTT CASRMDGARGAQHF TRBJ1-5 . TRBV6-1 .
TGTGCCAGCACTCGCGGGGTTCCCTACAATGAGCAGTTCTTC CASTRGVPYNEQFF TRBJ2-1 . TRBV10-3 .
TGTGCCAGTAGTATTAGGGGAGGGGACACTTGGTCTATGTATGAGCAGTTCTTC CASSIRGGDTWSMYEQFF TRBJ2-1 few TRBV19 .
TGTGCCAGCAGCTCCGTCCTCCGAACCTATGGCTACACCTTC CASSSVLRTYGYTF TRBJ1-2 many TRBV7-2 .
TGTGCCAGCAGTAAGCGGACTAGCGGGAGGACAGATACGCAGTATTTT CASSKRTSGRTDTQYF TRBJ2-3 . TRBV12-3/TRBV12-4 TRBD2
TGTGCCAGCAGCTTAGTCGGGACAGCAAATAGCAATCAGCCCCAGCATTTT CASSLVGTANSNQPQHF TRBJ1-5 . TRBV7-4 TRBD1
TGTGCCAGCAGCGTAGAAGGGGGGGGGAGAGGATCGGGTGAGCAGTTCTTC CASSVEGGGRGSGEQFF TRBJ2-1 . TRBV9 .
TGTGCCAGCGGCATGACGAGGGCAACCCAGTACTTC CASGMTRATQYF TRBJ2-5 . TRBV27 .